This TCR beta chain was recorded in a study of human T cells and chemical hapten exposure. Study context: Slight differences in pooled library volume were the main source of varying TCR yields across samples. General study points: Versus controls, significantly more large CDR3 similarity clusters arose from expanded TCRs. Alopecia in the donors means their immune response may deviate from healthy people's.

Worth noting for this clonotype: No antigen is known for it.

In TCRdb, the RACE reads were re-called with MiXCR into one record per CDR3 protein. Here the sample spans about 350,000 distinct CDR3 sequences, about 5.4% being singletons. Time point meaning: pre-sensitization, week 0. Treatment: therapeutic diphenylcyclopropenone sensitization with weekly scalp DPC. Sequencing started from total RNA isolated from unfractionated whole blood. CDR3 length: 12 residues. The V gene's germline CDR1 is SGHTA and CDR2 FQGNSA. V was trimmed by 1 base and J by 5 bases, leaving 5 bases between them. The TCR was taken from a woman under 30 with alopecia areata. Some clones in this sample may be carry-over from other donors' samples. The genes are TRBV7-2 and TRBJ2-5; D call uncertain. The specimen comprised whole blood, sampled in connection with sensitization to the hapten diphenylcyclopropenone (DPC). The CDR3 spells CASSLDTETQYF. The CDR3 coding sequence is TGTGCCAGCAGCTTAGACACGGAGACCCAGTACTTC.